The present T cell receptor beta chain was sequenced within a study of shared T cell receptors in the human thymus. The method was immunoSEQ multiplex PCR; TCRdb's version includes in-frame clones alone and lacks a portion of them. The repertoire consists of 600,000 to 900,000 clones, with approximately 85% occurring once and the leading ten covering more than 0.01%. Separately, the same data were catalogued under a study of human thymus T cells. That work adds: The study used thymus tissue resected during corrective heart surgery. Thymic and blood repertoires appeared to display a bias in their usage of V and J genes. Related studies noted strongly shared thymic repertoires across unrelated people.

The sequence was collected from a girl less than two years old with a congenital heart defect. Sequenced sample: thymocytes.

The CDR3 DNA reads as TGTGCCAGCAGCCGCTTGGGCCTAGCCAAAAACATTCAGTACTTC. Protein sequence: CASSRLGLAKNIQYF. The chain joins TRBV21-1 to TRBJ2-4; TRBD1 is taken as the D call from the table, unchecked against the DNA. TRBV21-1 is a documented pseudogene. The CDR3 spans 15 residues.